The source of this T cell receptor beta chain is a study of T cells after yellow fever vaccination. Study-level information: With SMART-Seq v4 Ultra Low Input, the fractions containing low cell numbers were prepared.

General observations from the study: The appearance of a small share of clonotypes in both CD4 and CD8 compartments was observed. Peaking on day 5 versus 15, the secondary response was faster but weaker. A large majority of primary-vaccination clones showed up again after the booster (approximately 95% CD4, about 90% CD8).

The sample holds many counts of this clonotype. Its target is unknown. TCRdb recomputed calls from the 5' RACE reads with MiXCR, one row per CDR3 protein. Of some 320,000 distinct CDR3 sequences in the sample, about 9.5% were seen once. The V and J ends lost 6 bases and 8 bases, in that order; junction bases with no gene match: 9. The CDR3 consists of 14 residues. The chain has TRBV12-3 or TRBV12-4 and TRBJ2-1; the match to TRBD2 covers 8 bases. The sequenced sample was PBMCs, obtained on the day of the first yellow fever vaccination. The sequence was collected from a man aged 18-30 years who received the YFV17D yellow fever vaccine. CDR3 loop: CASRFSGGPHEQFF. The CDR3 DNA reads as TGTGCCAGCAGATTCTCGGGGGGGCCCCATGAGCAGTTCTTC.